This entry features one T cell receptor beta chain sequence. The antigen is undetermined. TCRdb passed the 5' RACE reads through MiXCR, listing each CDR3 protein once. The repertoire includes 150,000 to 200,000 distinct CDR3 sequences, roughly 9.6% of them detected once, and 36% sits in the top ten. These data belong to a study of T cells after yellow fever vaccination. About the study: Researchers used SMART-Seq v4 Ultra Low Input to prepare fractions that had low cell numbers.

Whole-study findings and limits: Booster samples showed a return of most primary-vaccination clones (under 97% CD4, over 70% CD8). Shared CD4/CD8 clonotypes were a small share, likely from convergent recombination.

Looked up from germline, CDR1 is MGHRA and CDR2 is YSYEKL. The CDR3 is made up of 18 amino acids. Germline trimming cut 4 bases from V and 2 bases from J; bases unmatched to any gene: 11. The sample here was CD8+ T cells sorted from PBMCs, taken 15 days after the yellow fever booster vaccination. The V call is TRBV4-1, the J call TRBJ2-1, with 10 bases identical to TRBD1. This receptor was obtained from a man younger than 35 who received the YFV17D yellow fever vaccine. CDR3 bases: TGCGCCAGCAGCCCATTGGGACAGGGGAGTAGGGCCTACAATGAGCAGTTCTTC. It is translated as CASSPLGQGSRAYNEQFF.